The following is a TCR beta chain sequence with its context. Trimming stripped 2 bases from V and 0 bases from J, with 14 bases between. CDR1 is MDHEN, CDR2 SYDVKM, per germline. The CDR3 spans 16 residues. These data originate in a study of technical replicates of blood from several donors. Only in-frame clones appear in the TCRdb table, and some are missing; sequencing was by immunoSEQ multiplex PCR. The table shows 80,000 to 95,000 clones, with 96% occurring only once. The origin of this receptor is a human donor in good health. The chain joins TRBV28 to TRBJ2-7; perhaps TRBD2 as D (5 bases). The sample comprised T cells isolated from PBMCs. CDR3 sequence reads: CASSLEGLLSSYEQYF. Written as DNA, the CDR3 is TGTGCCAGCAGTTTAGAAGGACTGCTCTCCTCCTACGAGCAGTACTTC.